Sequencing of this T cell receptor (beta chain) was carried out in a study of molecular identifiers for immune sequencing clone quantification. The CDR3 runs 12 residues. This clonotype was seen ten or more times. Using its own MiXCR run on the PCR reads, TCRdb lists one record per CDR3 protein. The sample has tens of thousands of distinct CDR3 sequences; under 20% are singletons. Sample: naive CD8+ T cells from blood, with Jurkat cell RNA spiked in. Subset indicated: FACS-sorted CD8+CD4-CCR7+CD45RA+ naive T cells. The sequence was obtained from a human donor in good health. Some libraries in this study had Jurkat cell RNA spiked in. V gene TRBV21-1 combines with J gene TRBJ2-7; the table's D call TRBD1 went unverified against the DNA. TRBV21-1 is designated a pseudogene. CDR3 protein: CASSGHSYEQYF. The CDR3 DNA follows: TGTGCCAGCTCGGGGCACTCCTACGAGCAGTACTTC.